The 16 T cell receptor beta chains presented below share a single source sample, sequenced in a study of cytomegalovirus exposure and HLA in healthy donors. Measured with immunoSEQ multiplex PCR; TCRdb has only the in-frame clones, and not every one. Here the sample spans about 160,000 clones, around 88% being singletons. Sequenced sample: PBMCs. These receptors were obtained from a woman under 30 in good health and CMV-seronegative.

This clone was counted a few times. The chain employs TRBV5-6 and TRBJ1-2, with D possibly TRBD1 on 6 matching bases. This CDR3 has 18 amino acids. V lost 3 bases and J 4 bases, leaving 25 bases between the germline ends. Germline-derived CDR1 and CDR2 are SGHDT and YYEEEE. The CDR3, as DNA: TGTGCCAGCAGCTCATTTCTCCTCTCTTCTATCAGGGGCTATGGCTACACCTTC. Amino acid sequence: CASSSFLLSSIRGYGYTF. Filled out from reference TRBV5-6 and TRBJ1-2, the complete variable domain reads DAGVTQSPTHLIKTRGQQVTLRCSPKSGHDTVSWYQQALGQGPQFIFQYYEEEERQRGNFPDRFSGHQFPNYSSELNVNALLLGDSALYLCASSSFLLSSIRGYGYTFGSGTRLTVV.

This chain joins TRBV5-1 and TRBJ1-4; maybe TRBD1 (5 bases). Germline values: CDR1 SGHRS, CDR2 YFSETQ. V lost 0 bases, J lost 2 bases, and 11 bases lay in between. CDR3 length: 16 amino acids. The CDR3 DNA reads as TGCGCCAGCAGCTTGGTGGGGCGGGGGACTAATGAAAAACTGTTTTTT. Translation: CASSLVGRGTNEKLFF.

The rearrangement links TRBV13 to TRBJ1-3; 8 bases line up with TRBD1. V shed 4 bases, J shed 3 bases, and the junction held 5 bases outside the gene matches. The CDR3 is 15 residues long. Germline values: CDR1 PRHDT, CDR2 FYEKMQ (reference sequence). This CDR3 reads CASSSQGAGGNTIYF. The CDR3 DNA reads as TGTGCCAGCAGCTCGCAGGGGGCCGGTGGAAACACCATATATTTT. The whole variable domain, remainder taken from reference TRBV13 and TRBJ1-3, is AAGVIQSPRHLIKEKRETATLKCYPIPRHDTVYWYQQGPGQDPQFLISFYEKMQSDKGSIPDRFSAQQFSDYHSELNMSSLELGDSALYFCASSSQGAGGNTIYFGEGSWLTVV.

J is TRBJ1-2 and V is TRBV4-3, with TRBD1 as a possible D gene (5 bases). The CDR3 consists of 15 residues. Trimming removed 1 base from V and 4 bases from J, with 13 bases in between. Germline CDR1 reads LGHNA; CDR2 reads YSLEER. The chain's CDR3 is CASSQGSDSSYGYTF. CDR3 nucleotides: TGCGCCAGCAGCCAAGGGTCAGACAGTTCCTATGGCTACACCTTC.

The rearrangement links TRBV7-8 to TRBJ2-1, with D possibly being TRBD2 (5 bases). CDR3 length: 15 amino acids. Germline V gene lookup returns CDR1 SGHVS and CDR2 FQNEAQ. Trimming pared 5 bases from V and 4 bases from J, leaving 15 bases between. The CDR3 DNA follows: TGTGCCAGCAGCCCGCAGGTGGGGAGATACAATGAGCAGTTCTTC. Residues: CASSPQVGRYNEQFF.

The V call is TRBV7-9, the J call TRBJ1-4; TRBD1 aligns across 7 bases. This CDR3 has 15 amino acids. V lost 1 base, J lost 7 bases, and 6 bases stayed unmatched. CDR1 is SEHNR and CDR2 is FQNEAQ in the germline V gene (reference sequence). The DNA for the CDR3 is TGTGCCAGCAGCTTAGTAACAGGGGAGCTTGAAAAACTGTTTTTT. Amino acids: CASSLVTGELEKLFF.

The chain employs TRBV27 and TRBJ2-3; D is uncertain. The CDR3 is 13 residues long. The germline V gene encodes CDR1 MNHEY and CDR2 SMNVEV (reference sequence). V shed 5 bases and J shed 4 bases, with 10 bases lying between them. CDR3 in amino acids: CASSRSLSDTQYF. The CDR3 bases are TGTGCCAGCAGTAGGAGTCTTTCAGATACGCAGTATTTT.

The V and J genes are TRBV27 and TRBJ2-3; 8 nucleotides agree with TRBD1. The J segment lost 0 bases and the V segment lost 2 bases, leaving 1 base of the junction unmatched. The germline V gene has CDR1 MNHEY and CDR2 SMNVEV (reference sequence). The CDR3 sequence is 15 residues long. The CDR3 DNA sequence: TGTGCCAGCAGTTTAGGACAGGGCAGCACAGATACGCAGTATTTT. Translated, it gives CASSLGQGSTDTQYF.

This clone turned up a few times. This chain connects TRBV19 to TRBJ1-5; a possible D gene is TRBD1 (5 bases). The CDR3 is made up of 14 amino acids. V was clipped by 7 bases and J by 5 bases, with 15 bases between them. Per germline, CDR1 LNHDA and CDR2 SQIVND (reference sequence). CDR3 region: CASIGGNSHQPQHF. In nucleotides, the CDR3 is TGTGCCAGTATCGGGGGGAATTCTCATCAGCCCCAGCATTTT.

This clone was observed once. This chain links TRBV18 with TRBJ1-5; TRBD1 agrees at 7 bases. Trimming cost V 3 bases and J 4 bases; bases outside gene matches: 6. The CDR3 sequence is 15 residues long. Germline CDR1 and CDR2: KGHSH and LQKENI. The chain's CDR3 is CASSPQGQFNQPQHF. CDR3 in DNA: TGTGCCAGCTCACCCCAGGGACAGTTTAATCAGCCCCAGCATTTT.

This clone showed up just a few times. DNA of the CDR3: TGTGCCAGCAGAGACAGGTCGAGCGAGCAGTTCTTC. This encodes CASRDRSSEQFF. The chain couples TRBV6-5 to TRBJ2-1, with a tentative D call TRBD1 (6 bases). The ends were cut back, 6 bases at V and 10 bases at J, with 13 bases in the middle. Germline CDR1 MNHEY, CDR2 SVGAGI. The CDR3 totals 12 residues.

This chain joins TRBV5-4 and TRBJ2-6; D gene uncertain. The CDR3 covers 14 residues. The germline V gene has CDR1 SGHNT and CDR2 YYREEE (reference sequence). V was pared by 9 bases and J by 1 base, with 11 bases between. Here the CDR3 DNA reads TGTGCCACCCATGGAGCATCTGGGGCCAACGTCCTGACTTTC. The encoded protein is CATHGASGANVLTF.

The count of this clone is one. The rearrangement uses TRBV9 and TRBJ1-1; possible D gene TRBD1, 5 bases. Germline-derived CDR1 and CDR2 are SGDLS and YYNGEE. Trimming took off 0 bases at V and 7 bases at J, with 13 bases between the two ends. This CDR3 contains 14 residues. CDR3 sequence (DNA): TGTGCCAGCAGCGTAGAGGCAGGGCGGAATGAAGCTTTCTTT. Protein sequence: CASSVEAGRNEAFF.

This chain connects TRBV2 to TRBJ1-2; D is undetermined. Germline V gene data show CDR1 as SNHLY and CDR2 as FYNNEI. The CDR3 loop spans 13 amino acids. Trimming removed 4 bases at V and 6 bases at J, with 12 bases between. The CDR3 DNA sequence: TGTGCCAGCAGTGCACCCCGAGGAGATGGCTACACCTTC. Protein sequence: CASSAPRGDGYTF.

Turning to this clone: A junction boundary mismatches the germline segment, possibly from a read error. The V call is TRBV19, the J call TRBJ2-2; the D gene is possibly TRBD1 (6 bases). Germline CDR1 is LNHDA and CDR2 is SQIVND (reference sequence). The CDR3 sequence is 13 residues long. CDR3: CASRIDRTGELFF. CDR3 nucleotides: TGTGCCAGTAGGATAGACAGGACCGGGGAGCTGTTTTTT.

The chain combines TRBV29-1 with TRBJ2-1, with 12 bases lining up with TRBD2. The CDR3 is made up of 14 amino acids. J lost 10 bases, V lost 6 bases, and 10 bases had no gene match. CDR1 SQVTM and CDR2 ANQGSEA come from the germline V gene. The CDR3 here is CSVFRLAGAREQFF. The CDR3 region has the DNA TGCAGCGTCTTTAGACTAGCGGGAGCGCGGGAGCAGTTCTTC.